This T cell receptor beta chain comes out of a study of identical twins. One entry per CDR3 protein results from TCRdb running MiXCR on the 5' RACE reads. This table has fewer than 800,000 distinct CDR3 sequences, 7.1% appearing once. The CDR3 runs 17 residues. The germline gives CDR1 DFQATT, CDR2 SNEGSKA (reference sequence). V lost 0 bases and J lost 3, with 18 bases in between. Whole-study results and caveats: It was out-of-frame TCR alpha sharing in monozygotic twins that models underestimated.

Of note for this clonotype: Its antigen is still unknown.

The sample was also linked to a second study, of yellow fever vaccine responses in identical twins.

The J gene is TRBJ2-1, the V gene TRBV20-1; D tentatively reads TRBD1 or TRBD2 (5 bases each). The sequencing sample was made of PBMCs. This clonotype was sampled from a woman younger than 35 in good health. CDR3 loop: CSAREAGTGTYYNEQFF. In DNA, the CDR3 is TGCAGTGCTAGAGAGGCGGGTACCGGGACCTACTACAATGAGCAGTTCTTC.